The 5 T cell receptor beta chains below all came from one sample that was sequenced in a study of T cell repertoires in cytomegalovirus infection. These receptors lack a known antigen. In TCRdb, the reads were re-called with MiXCR into one record per CDR3 protein. The data show around 770,000 distinct CDR3 sequences, with 25% to 35% seen just once and roughly 13% held by the top ten. The sample in question was cultured CD8+ T cells from PBMCs, obtained from culture after CMV antigen stimulation. Receptors were obtained from a human donor in good health (CMV status not recorded). Some clones in this sample may be carry-over from other donors' samples.

The V and J genes are TRBV6-6 and TRBJ2-5; TRBD2 matches at 7 bases. V lost 4 bases and J lost 1; bases outside the gene matches: 6. Germline-derived CDR1 and CDR2 are MNHNY and SVGAGI (reference sequence). This CDR3 comprises 15 residues. CDR3 amino acids: CASSSSGGFQETQYF. As DNA, the CDR3 is TGTGCCAGCAGTTCTTCCGGGGGGTTCCAAGAGACCCAGTACTTC.

This sequence joins TRBV7-4 and TRBJ1-1; D possibly corresponds to TRBD1 (5 bases). Germline V gene sequence: CDR1 SGHVT, CDR2 SQSDAQ. The CDR3 runs 14 residues. Trimming stripped 6 bases from V and 4 bases from J, with 15 bases between. CDR3 bases: TGTGCCAGCAGAAAGGAGGGGAGTCTCACTGAAGCTTTCTTT. Amino acid sequence: CASRKEGSLTEAFF.

This clonotype turned up a few times. This chain joins TRBV20-1 and TRBJ2-7; 9 nucleotides agree with TRBD1. This CDR3 has 17 amino acids. J lost 1 base, V lost 0 bases, and 10 bases had no gene match. Germline assignment: CDR1 DFQATT and CDR2 SNEGSKA (reference sequence). The CDR3 nucleotides read TGCAGTGCTAGAGAGGGGGGGGGGGACAGGGTATCCTACGAGCAGTACTTC. Translation: CSAREGGGDRVSYEQYF.

A word on this clonotype: A much larger clone differs by one base, so this may be a read error. The genes are TRBV20-1 and TRBJ2-7; TRBD1 is a possible D gene (6 bases). Trimming removed 3 bases at V and 2 bases at J, with 17 bases between. CDR1 is DFQATT, CDR2 SNEGSKA, per germline (reference sequence). The CDR3 has 15 residues. The CDR3 DNA is TGCAGTGCTAGCGGCAACGGACAGAGCGCCTACGAGCAGTACTTC. Its translation is CSASGNGQSAYEQYF.

The V and J genes are TRBV9 and TRBJ1-5; TRBD1 is a possible D gene (5 bases). V was trimmed by 2 bases and J by 5 bases, leaving 8 bases between them. Germline V CDR1 and CDR2: SGDLS, YYNGEE. This CDR3 region has 13 residues. The CDR3 loop reads CASSVGGYQPQHF. Written as DNA, the CDR3 is TGTGCCAGCAGCGTTGGGGGGTATCAGCCCCAGCATTTT.